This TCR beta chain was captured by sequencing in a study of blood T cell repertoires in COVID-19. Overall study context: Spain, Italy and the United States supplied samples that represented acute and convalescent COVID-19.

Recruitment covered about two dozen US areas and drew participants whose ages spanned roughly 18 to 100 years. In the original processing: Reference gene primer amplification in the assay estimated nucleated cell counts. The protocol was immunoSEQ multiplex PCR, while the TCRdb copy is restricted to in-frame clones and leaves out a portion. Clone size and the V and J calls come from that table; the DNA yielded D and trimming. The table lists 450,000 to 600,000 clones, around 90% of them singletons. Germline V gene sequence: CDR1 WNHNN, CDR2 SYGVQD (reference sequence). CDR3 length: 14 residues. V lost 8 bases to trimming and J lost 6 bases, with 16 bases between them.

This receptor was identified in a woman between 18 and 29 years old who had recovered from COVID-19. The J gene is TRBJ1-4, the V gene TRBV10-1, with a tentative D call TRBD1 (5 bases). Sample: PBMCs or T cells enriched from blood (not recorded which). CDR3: CASGLGREDEKLFF. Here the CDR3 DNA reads TGCGCCAGCGGTTTGGGCAGGGAGGATGAAAAACTGTTTTTT.